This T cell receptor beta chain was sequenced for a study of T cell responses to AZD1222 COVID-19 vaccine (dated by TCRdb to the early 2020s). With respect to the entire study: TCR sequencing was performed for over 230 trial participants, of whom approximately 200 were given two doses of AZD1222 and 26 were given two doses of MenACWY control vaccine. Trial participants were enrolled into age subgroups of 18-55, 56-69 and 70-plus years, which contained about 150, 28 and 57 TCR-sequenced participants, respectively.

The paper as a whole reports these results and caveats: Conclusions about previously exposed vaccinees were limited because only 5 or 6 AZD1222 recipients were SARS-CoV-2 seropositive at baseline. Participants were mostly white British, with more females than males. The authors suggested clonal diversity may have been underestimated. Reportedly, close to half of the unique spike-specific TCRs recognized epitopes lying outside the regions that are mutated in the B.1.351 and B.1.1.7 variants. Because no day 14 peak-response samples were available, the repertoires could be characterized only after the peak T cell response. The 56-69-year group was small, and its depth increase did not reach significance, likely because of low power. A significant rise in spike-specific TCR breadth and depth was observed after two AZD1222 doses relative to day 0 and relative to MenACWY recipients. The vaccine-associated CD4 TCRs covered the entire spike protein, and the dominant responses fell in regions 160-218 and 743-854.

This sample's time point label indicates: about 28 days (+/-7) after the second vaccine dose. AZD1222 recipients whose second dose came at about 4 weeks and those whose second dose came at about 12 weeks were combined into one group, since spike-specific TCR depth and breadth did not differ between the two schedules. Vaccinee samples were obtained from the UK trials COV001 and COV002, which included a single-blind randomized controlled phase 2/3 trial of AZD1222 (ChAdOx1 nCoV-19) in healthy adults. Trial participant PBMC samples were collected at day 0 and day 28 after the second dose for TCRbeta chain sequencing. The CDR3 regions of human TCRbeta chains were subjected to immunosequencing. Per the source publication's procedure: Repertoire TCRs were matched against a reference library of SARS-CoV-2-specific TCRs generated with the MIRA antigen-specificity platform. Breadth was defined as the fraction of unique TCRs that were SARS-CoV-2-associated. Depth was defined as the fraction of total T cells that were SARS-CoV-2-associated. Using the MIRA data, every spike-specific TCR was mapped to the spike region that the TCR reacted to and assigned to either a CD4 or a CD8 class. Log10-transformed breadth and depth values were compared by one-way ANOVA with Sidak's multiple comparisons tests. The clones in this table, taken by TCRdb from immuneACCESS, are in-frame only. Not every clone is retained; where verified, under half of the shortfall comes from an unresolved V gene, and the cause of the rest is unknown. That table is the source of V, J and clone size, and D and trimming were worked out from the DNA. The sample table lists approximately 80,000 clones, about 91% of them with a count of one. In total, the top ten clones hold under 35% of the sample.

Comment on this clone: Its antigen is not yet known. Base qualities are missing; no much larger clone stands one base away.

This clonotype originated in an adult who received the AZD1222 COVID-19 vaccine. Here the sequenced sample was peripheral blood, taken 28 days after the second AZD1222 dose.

The DNA sequence is TGTGCCAGCAGCTTACCCACTACCTACGAGCAGTACTTC. This translates into CASSLPTTYEQYF. The chain is assembled from TRBV7-9 and TRBJ2-7; too little of a D gene remains to name it. The CDR3 spans 13 residues, from the cysteine through the phenylalanine. This entry keeps only the CDR3 DNA: 39 bases, framed from base 1. The germline V gene (reference sequence) yields SEHNR for CDR1 and FQNEAQ for CDR2. V is pared back by 2 bases and J by 2 bases, with 7 bases lying between the germline termini.